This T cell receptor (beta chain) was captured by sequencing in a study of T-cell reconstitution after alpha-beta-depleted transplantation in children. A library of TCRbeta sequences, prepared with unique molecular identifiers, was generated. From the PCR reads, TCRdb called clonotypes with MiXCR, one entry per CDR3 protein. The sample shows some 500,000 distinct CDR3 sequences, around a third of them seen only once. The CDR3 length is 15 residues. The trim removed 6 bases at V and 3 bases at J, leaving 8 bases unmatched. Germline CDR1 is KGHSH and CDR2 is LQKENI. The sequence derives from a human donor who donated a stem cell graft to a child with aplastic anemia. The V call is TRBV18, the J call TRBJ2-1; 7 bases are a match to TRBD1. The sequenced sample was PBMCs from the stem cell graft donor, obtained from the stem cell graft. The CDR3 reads CASSTTGQVYNEQFF. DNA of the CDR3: TGTGCCAGCTCGACCACCGGACAGGTCTACAATGAGCAGTTCTTC.